The T cell receptor beta chain described here comes from a study of memory CD4+ T cells and cytomegalovirus serostatus. Study in general: Healthy Belgian adult donors included roughly nine CMV-positive and around 25 CMV-negative people.

Study-wide results and caveats: CMV serostatus prediction reached median AUC roughly 0.95, or 0.91 with US-trained model.

Single viable CD3+CD4+CD8-CD45RO+ cells were sorted as the memory CD4+ T cells. This clone was observed once. Its specificity is not known. The protocol was immunoSEQ multiplex PCR, while the TCRdb copy is restricted to in-frame clones and leaves out a portion. The repertoire has approximately 46,000 clones, about 79% of them found once; the top ten carry 1.1%. The junction had 7 bases not matched to a gene; V was cut back by 6 bases and J by 3 bases. This CDR3 is 15 amino acids long. Per the germline V gene, CDR1 is SEHNR and CDR2 is FQNEAQ (reference sequence). This clonotype originated in an adult in good health and CMV-seronegative. The V call is TRBV7-9, the J call TRBJ2-1; TRBD1 agrees at 8 bases. What was sequenced was memory CD4+ T cells from blood. For the CDR3, the DNA is TGTGCCAGCAGTTACCCGGGACAGGTCTACAATGAGCAGTTCTTC. Amino acid sequence: CASSYPGQVYNEQFF.